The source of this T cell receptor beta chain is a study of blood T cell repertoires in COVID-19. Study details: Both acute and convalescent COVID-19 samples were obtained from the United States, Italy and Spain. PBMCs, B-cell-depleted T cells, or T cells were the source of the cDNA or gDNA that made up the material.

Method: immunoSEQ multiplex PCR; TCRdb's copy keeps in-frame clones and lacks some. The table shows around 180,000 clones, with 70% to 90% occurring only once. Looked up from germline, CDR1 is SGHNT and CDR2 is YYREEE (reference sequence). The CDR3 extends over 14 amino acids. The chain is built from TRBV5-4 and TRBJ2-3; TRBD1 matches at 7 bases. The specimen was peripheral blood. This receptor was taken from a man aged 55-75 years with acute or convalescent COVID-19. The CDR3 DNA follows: TGTGCAGGACAGGACAGTTGGGGCACAGATACGCAGTATTTT. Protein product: CAGQDSWGTDTQYF.